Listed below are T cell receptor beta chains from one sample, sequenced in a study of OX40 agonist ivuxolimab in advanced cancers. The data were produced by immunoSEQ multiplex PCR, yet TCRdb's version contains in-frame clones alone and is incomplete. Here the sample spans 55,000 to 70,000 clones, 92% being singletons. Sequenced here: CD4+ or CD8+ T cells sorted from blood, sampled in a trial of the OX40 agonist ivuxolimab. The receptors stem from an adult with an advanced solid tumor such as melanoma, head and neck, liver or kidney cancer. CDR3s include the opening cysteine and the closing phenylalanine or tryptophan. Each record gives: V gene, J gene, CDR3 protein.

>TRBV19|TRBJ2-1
CASSTFLGAGYNEQFF
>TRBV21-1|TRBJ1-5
CASSKALYPIGIGNQPQHF
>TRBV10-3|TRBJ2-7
CAISEPGQQASYEQYF
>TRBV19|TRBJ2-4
CASSIEGLAGGPAKNIQYF
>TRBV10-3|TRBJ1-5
CAISDVGDQPQHF
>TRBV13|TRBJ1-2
CASSPDRGLDGYTF
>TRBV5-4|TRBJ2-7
CASSWGRWGYEQYF
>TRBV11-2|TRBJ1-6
CASSSNTGGMSPLHF
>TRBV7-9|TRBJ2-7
CASSSLDAGGLFYEQYF
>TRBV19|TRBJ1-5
CASSSQKHRDFSNQPQHF
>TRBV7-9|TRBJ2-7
CASSSGTGETYEQYF
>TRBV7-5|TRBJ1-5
CARTGDGGQARYSNQPQHF
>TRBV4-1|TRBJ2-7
CASSQVATGEWPYEQYF
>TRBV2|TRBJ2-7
CASTGSYEQYF
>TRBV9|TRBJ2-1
CASSVDLAGVYNEQFF
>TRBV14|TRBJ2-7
CASSHGTPGEQYF
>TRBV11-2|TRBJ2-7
CASSTTVYEQYF
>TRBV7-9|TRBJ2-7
CASEGAENFYEQYF
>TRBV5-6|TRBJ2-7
CASRSQGYEQYF
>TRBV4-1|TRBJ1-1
CASSEERVFTEAFF
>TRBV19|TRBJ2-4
CASSIDGEGALENIQYF
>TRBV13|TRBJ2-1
CASSLAQRLLSYNEQFF
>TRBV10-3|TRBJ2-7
CAIKVAGFPEQYF
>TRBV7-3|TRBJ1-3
CASSFEPWDGSGNTIYF
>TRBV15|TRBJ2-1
CATSRERAVSYNEQFF
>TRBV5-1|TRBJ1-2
CASSFDGTGYYGYTF
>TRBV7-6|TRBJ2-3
CASSPGTSGTDTQYF
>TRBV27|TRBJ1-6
CASSLEGGEGYSPLHF
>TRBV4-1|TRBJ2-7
CASSQMGGYEQYF
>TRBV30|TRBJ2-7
CAWSVGRGPRDEQYF
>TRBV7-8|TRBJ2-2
CASAPGLAGRNTGELFF
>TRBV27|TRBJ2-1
CASSWGQDNEQFF
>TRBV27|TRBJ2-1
CASSPGTSGVNEQFF
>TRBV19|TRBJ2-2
CASSIWSFGGELFF
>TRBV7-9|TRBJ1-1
CASSGRDQPRNTEAFF
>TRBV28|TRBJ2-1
CASKTETDFSYNEQFF
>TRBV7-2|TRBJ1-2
CASSFQNYGYTF
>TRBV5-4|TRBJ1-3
CASSFGHGSGNTIYF
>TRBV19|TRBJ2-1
CASSISGTESLIYNEQFF
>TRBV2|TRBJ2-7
CASRRGVSYEQYF
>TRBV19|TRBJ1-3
CASSIALARGGGNTIYF
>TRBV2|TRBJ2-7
CASIGVSGGYEQYF
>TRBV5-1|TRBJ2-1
CASSPGRREQFF
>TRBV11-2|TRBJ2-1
CASSMVAGGQGEQFF
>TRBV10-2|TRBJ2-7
CASSGTGSPYEQYF
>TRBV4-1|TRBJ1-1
CASSRSLGVNTEAFF
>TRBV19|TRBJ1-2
CASSSTGGVINYGYTF
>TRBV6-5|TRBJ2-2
CASRAIQHTGELFF
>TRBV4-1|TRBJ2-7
CASSQRMGLADEQYF
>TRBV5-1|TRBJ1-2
CASSLGGNYGYTF
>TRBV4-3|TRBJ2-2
CASSQHRSQTGELFF
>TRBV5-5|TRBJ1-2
CASSLGVGSGYGYTF
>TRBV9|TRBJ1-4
CASSVSQGLGTNEKLFF
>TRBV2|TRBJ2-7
CASINDYEQYF
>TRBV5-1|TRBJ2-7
CASSLAEGYPYEQYF